The TCR beta chain under discussion was sequenced for a study of blood T cell repertoires in COVID-19. In the study overall: Some COVID-19 samples were acute and others convalescent; all came from the United States, Italy and Spain. Sources were T cells, B-cell-depleted T cells, or PBMCs; the material itself was cDNA or gDNA.

Original data processing: For nucleated cells, counts were estimated from reference gene primer amplification. The protocol was immunoSEQ multiplex PCR, while the TCRdb copy is restricted to in-frame clones and leaves out a portion. From that table come the V and J calls and clone size; the DNA was used to work out D and trimming. The sample lists under 300,000 clones, approximately 88% occurring once. The CDR3 contains 17 residues. This TCR came from a woman between 40 and 50 years old who had recovered from COVID-19. The chain couples TRBV21-1 to TRBJ1-6; whether TRBD1, the table's D call, matches the DNA was not checked. TRBV21-1 is a recognized pseudogene. The sample consisted of peripheral blood. The CDR3 DNA follows: TGTGCCACAATTCGACAGGCCTCCAGCTCCTATAATTCACCCCTCCACTTT. This translates into CATIRQASSSYNSPLHF.